This TCR beta chain was identified in a study of neurological immune-mediated disorders. Sample share makes this clonotype medium-sized. Antigen unknown. Regarding time point: longitudinal time-point 3. General observations from the study: The greatest TCR clonal expansion appeared in HTLV-1-associated myelopathy and the smallest, falling below healthy controls, in multiple sclerosis.

The team produced cDNA through 5'RACE using 10-nucleotide random UMIs. TCRdb fed the 5' RACE reads into MiXCR, producing one record per CDR3 protein. The table has approximately 48,000 distinct CDR3 sequences, more than 9.5% seen once. The source is a male donor with HTLV-1-associated myelopathy (HAM/TSP). Material for sequencing was PBMCs.

The CDR3, as DNA: TGCAGTGCTACCGGATGGGGGGATGGGAATCAGCCCCAGCATTTT. This gives the protein CSATGWGDGNQPQHF. The chain couples TRBV20-1 to TRBJ1-5, with a possible D match to TRBD1 (5 bases). Germline lookup yields CDR1 DFQATT and CDR2 SNEGSKA (reference sequence). V was trimmed by 4 bases and J by 4 bases, leaving 17 bases between them. The CDR3 runs to 15 residues.